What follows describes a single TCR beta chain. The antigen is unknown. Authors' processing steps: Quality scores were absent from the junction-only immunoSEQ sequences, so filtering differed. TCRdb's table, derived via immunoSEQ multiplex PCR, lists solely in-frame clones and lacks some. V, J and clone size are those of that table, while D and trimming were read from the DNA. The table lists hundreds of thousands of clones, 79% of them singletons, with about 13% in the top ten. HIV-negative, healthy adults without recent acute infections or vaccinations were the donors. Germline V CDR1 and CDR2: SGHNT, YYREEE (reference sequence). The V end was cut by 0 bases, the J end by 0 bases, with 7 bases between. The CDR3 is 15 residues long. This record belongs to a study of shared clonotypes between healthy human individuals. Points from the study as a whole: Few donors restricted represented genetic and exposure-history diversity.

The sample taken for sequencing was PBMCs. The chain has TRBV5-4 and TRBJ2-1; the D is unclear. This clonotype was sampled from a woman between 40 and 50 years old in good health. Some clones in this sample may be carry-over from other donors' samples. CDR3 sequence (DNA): TGTGCCAGCAGCTTGGACTGGAGCTCCTACAATGAGCAGTTCTTC. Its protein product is CASSLDWSSYNEQFF. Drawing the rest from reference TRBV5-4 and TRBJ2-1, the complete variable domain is ETGVTQSPTHLIKTRGQQVTLRCSSQSGHNTVSWYQQALGQGPQFIFQYYREEENGRGNFPPRFSGLQFPNYSSELNVNALELDDSALYLCASSLDWSSYNEQFFGPGTRLTVL.